One and the same sample provided the 5 T cell receptor beta chains below, sequenced in a study of T cell repertoires in cytomegalovirus infection. These receptors are not linked to any known antigen. Each CDR3 protein is one row after TCRdb ran MiXCR on the reads. The sample comprises about 890,000 distinct CDR3 sequences, roughly 31% of which are singletons, and over 11% rests with the top ten. The specimen comprised cultured CD8+ T cells from PBMCs, sampled from culture after CMV antigen stimulation. The receptor source for this set is a human donor in good health (CMV status not recorded). Some clones in this sample may be carry-over from other donors' samples.

This clonotype appeared a few times. The chain uses TRBV6-6 and TRBJ1-2, with TRBD1 matching over 9 bases. Germline trimming cut 4 bases from V and 4 bases from J; bases unmatched to any gene: 10. CDR1 is MNHNY and CDR2 is SVGAGI in the germline V gene (reference sequence). This CDR3 spans 16 amino acids. The CDR3 loop is CASSSSPGTGFYGYTF. Here the CDR3 DNA reads TGTGCCAGCAGTTCCTCCCCCGGGACAGGGTTCTATGGCTACACCTTC.

This rearrangement joins TRBV18 to TRBJ2-5; no clear D gene. The CDR3 consists of 14 residues. Germline V CDR1 and CDR2: KGHSH, LQKENI. V was trimmed by 0 bases and J by 2 bases, leaving 7 bases between them. CDR3: CASSPPIRQETQYF. The CDR3 DNA reads as TGTGCCAGCTCACCACCAATCAGGCAAGAGACCCAGTACTTC.

This clonotype was observed a few times. This sequence joins TRBV7-6 and TRBJ1-1; 8 bases are shared with TRBD1. V trimming: 6 bases; J trimming: 4 bases; junction bases outside the gene matches: 13. Germline V lookup: CDR1 SGHVS, CDR2 FNYEAQ. The CDR3 extends over 16 amino acids. The CDR3 region has the DNA TGTGCCAGCAGTTCTACCCCTGACAGGGGCGGCACTGAAGCTTTCTTT. Translated: CASSSTPDRGGTEAFF.

This clonotype turned up a few times. The chain joins TRBV7-9 to TRBJ2-7; D uncertain. The CDR3 contains 13 residues. V dropped 5 bases and J dropped 7 bases, with 15 bases sitting between them. Germline CDR1 reads SEHNR; CDR2 reads FQNEAQ (reference sequence). CDR3: CASSHGNPTEQYV. Written as DNA, the CDR3 is TGTGCCAGCAGCCATGGGAATCCTACGGAGCAGTACGTC.

J is TRBJ1-2 and V is TRBV28, with unresolved D. V lost 2 bases, J lost 10 bases, and 8 bases lay in between. Germline CDR1 and CDR2: MDHEN and SYDVKM. The CDR3 contains 11 residues. The CDR3 reads CASSLGPNYTF. CDR3 sequence (DNA): TGTGCCAGCAGTTTAGGGCCGAACTACACCTTC.